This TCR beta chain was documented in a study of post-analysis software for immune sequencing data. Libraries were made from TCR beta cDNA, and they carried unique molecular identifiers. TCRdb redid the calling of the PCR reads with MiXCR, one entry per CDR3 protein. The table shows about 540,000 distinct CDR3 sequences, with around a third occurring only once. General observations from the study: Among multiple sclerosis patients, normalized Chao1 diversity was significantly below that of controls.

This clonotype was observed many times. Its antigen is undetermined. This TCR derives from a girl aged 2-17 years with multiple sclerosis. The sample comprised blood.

CDR3 protein: CASSREYQETQYF. The CDR3 DNA is TGTGCCAGCAGTAGAGAGTACCAAGAGACCCAGTACTTC. The chain links TRBV6-1 to TRBJ2-5; D gene unclear. Trimming removed 5 bases from V and 0 bases from J, with 7 bases in between. In germline, CDR1 is MNHNS, CDR2 SASEGT. The CDR3 covers 13 residues.